The 7 T cell receptor beta chains reported below all come from one sample, sequenced in a study of early T cells in non-severe SARS-CoV-2 infection. Using its own MiXCR run on the 5' RACE reads, TCRdb lists one record per CDR3 protein. The sample lists approximately 64,000 distinct CDR3 sequences, 4.9% occurring once. The sequencing sample was made of whole blood. These TCRs come from an adult who was a healthcare worker with PCR-confirmed SARS-CoV-2 infection or an uninfected control (not recorded which).

This clonotype appeared many times. J is TRBJ2-2 and V is TRBV7-9; tentatively, D is TRBD2 (5 bases). The CDR3 extends over 16 amino acids. Germline V gene data show CDR1 as SEHNR and CDR2 as FQNEAQ (reference sequence). Trimming stripped 2 bases from V and 1 base from J, with 11 bases between. DNA for the CDR3: TGTGCCAGCAGCTTACCTACTAGGGAGAACACCGGGGAGCTGTTTTTT. Translating gives CASSLPTRENTGELFF.

This clonotype was seen a handful of times. V and J are TRBV18 and TRBJ2-7; 7 bases map to TRBD1. The CDR3 sequence is 14 residues long. Germline CDR1 KGHSH, CDR2 LQKENI. Trimming took 3 bases from V and 0 from J; bases not matched to a gene: 2. As DNA, the CDR3 is TGTGCCAGCTCACCCGGGACAGACTCCTACGAGCAGTACTTC. This sequence encodes CASSPGTDSYEQYF.

This clonotype appeared many times. V is TRBV20-1 and J is TRBJ1-1, with unresolved D. Germline assignment: CDR1 DFQATT and CDR2 SNEGSKA (reference sequence). Deletions cut 3 bases from V and 8 bases from J, with 10 bases between. There are 11 residues in the CDR3. The CDR3 DNA is TGCAGTGCTAGTCGCACTCCCGAAGCTTTCTTT. Translating gives CSASRTPEAFF.

This clonotype was counted a single time. The chain links TRBV28 to TRBJ1-2; D possibly corresponds to TRBD1 (5 bases). The CDR3 has 16 amino acids. V lost 6 bases, J lost 7 bases, and 24 bases lay in between. Germline CDR1 reads MDHEN; CDR2 reads SYDVKM. The CDR3 DNA reads TGTGCCAGCAGCATACTTTCACACAACAGGAAAGGTGGCTACACCTTC. It specifies CASSILSHNRKGGYTF.

The chain employs TRBV27 and TRBJ2-5; 11 positions agree with TRBD2. The J segment lost 2 bases and the V segment lost 2 bases, leaving 7 bases of the junction unmatched. Germline V gene sequence: CDR1 MNHEY, CDR2 SMNVEV (reference sequence). There are 17 residues in the CDR3. The chain's CDR3 is CASSLRSSGRYQETQYF. CDR3 nucleotide sequence: TGTGCCAGCAGTTTAAGGTCTAGCGGGAGGTATCAAGAGACCCAGTACTTC.

This chain uses TRBV5-1 with TRBJ2-3; possible D gene TRBD1, 5 bases. The end of the DNA aligns better with TRBJ1-5, so the J call may be wrong. This CDR3 has 14 residues. CDR1 is SGHRS and CDR2 is YFSETQ in the germline V gene. For the CDR3, the DNA is TGCGCCAGCAGCTTGGTTAGAATAGGGGATACGCAGCATTTT. It specifies CASSLVRIGDTQHF.

This clonotype occurred a few times. CDR3 nucleotides: TGCAGCGCCACTTCTAGCGGGAGCACAGATACGCAGTATTTT. Amino acid sequence: CSATSSGSTDTQYF. The chain combines TRBV29-1 with TRBJ2-3; 8 bases agree with TRBD2. The CDR3 is 14 amino acids. The germline CDR1 and CDR2 sequences are SQVTM and ANQGSEA. The J segment lost 0 bases and the V segment lost 7 bases, leaving 6 bases of the junction unmatched.